These 8 T cell receptor beta chains originate from one sample sequenced in a study of chemoradiotherapy in HPV16-positive cancers. Only in-frame clones appear in the TCRdb table, and some are missing; sequencing was by immunoSEQ multiplex PCR. The table includes about 20,000 clones, more than 75% detected once. This material consisted of blood, taken from a patient who underwent chemoradiotherapy. These receptors came from a human donor with HPV-associated anogenital cancer.

The chain is built from TRBV11-3 and TRBJ2-5; 8 positions match TRBD1. Per germline, CDR1 SGHNT and CDR2 YENEEA. Trimming took 6 bases from V and 3 from J; bases not matched to a gene: 6. This CDR3 is 14 amino acids long. This CDR3 reads CASRKDRAEETQYF. In DNA form, the CDR3 reads TGTGCCAGCAGGAAGGACAGGGCTGAAGAGACCCAGTACTTC. The whole variable domain, remainder taken from reference TRBV11-3 and TRBJ2-5, is EAGVVQSPRYKIIEKKQPVAFWCNPISGHNTLYWYLQNLGQGPELLIRYENEEAVDDSQLPKDRFSAERLKGVDSTLKIQPAELGDSAVYLCASRKDRAEETQYFGPGTRLLVL.

The V and J genes are TRBV7-7 and TRBJ2-2; TRBD1 or TRBD2 may be the D gene (5 bases each). Germline V gene data show CDR1 as SSHAT and CDR2 as FNYEAQ (reference sequence). The CDR3 contains 17 residues. Trimming removed 4 bases at V and 2 bases at J, with 17 bases between. The CDR3 loop reads CASSSRPGTDNTGELFF. CDR3 coding DNA: TGTGCCAGCAGCTCTCGCCCCGGGACGGACAACACCGGGGAGCTGTTTTTT.

V is TRBV18 and J is TRBJ1-4; D gene unclear. This CDR3 region has 14 residues. The germline V and J ends were trimmed by 2 bases and 0 bases, with 4 bases remaining between them. Germline-derived CDR1 and CDR2 are KGHSH and LQKENI. Here the CDR3 DNA reads TGTGCCAGCTCACCAGGGTCAACTAATGAAAAACTGTTTTTT. Encoded protein: CASSPGSTNEKLFF.

This chain connects TRBV5-1 to TRBJ1-6; D possibly corresponds to TRBD1 (5 bases). The CDR3 covers 13 residues. CDR1 SGHRS and CDR2 YFSETQ come from the germline V gene. The V gene lost 3 bases and the J gene lost 12 bases, with 13 bases spanning the gap. The CDR3 DNA sequence: TGCGCCAGCAGCTCCCCAGCAGGGCTACCCCTCCACTTT. Its protein is CASSSPAGLPLHF.

This clone was seen a single time. The genes are TRBV2 and TRBJ2-3; D tentatively reads TRBD1 or TRBD2 (5 bases each). This CDR3 region has 16 residues. The V and J ends lost 4 bases and 4 bases respectively, with 18 bases between them. CDR1 and CDR2 (germline): SNHLY, FYNNEI. CDR3 sequence reads: CASSGMVRGSADTQYF. CDR3 sequence (DNA): TGTGCCAGCAGTGGGATGGTAAGGGGTAGCGCAGATACGCAGTATTTT. Full variable domain (remainder filled in from reference TRBV2 and TRBJ2-3): EPEVTQTPSHQVTQMGQEVILRCVPISNHLYFYWYRQILGQKVEFLVSFYNNEISEKSEIFDDQFSVERPDGSNFTLKIRSTKLEDSAMYFCASSGMVRGSADTQYFGPGTRLTVL.

This clone was counted between two and nine times. V gene TRBV6-1 combines with J gene TRBJ1-5; possible D gene TRBD1, 5 bases. The CDR3 is made up of 15 amino acids. CDR1 is MNHNS, CDR2 SASEGT, per germline. V lost 2 bases to trimming and J lost 0 bases, with 8 bases between them. CDR3 loop: CASSETGFSNQPQHF. The CDR3 DNA reads TGTGCCAGCAGTGAAACAGGATTTAGCAATCAGCCCCAGCATTTT.

The chain recombines TRBV7-2 with TRBJ1-3; 9 bases line up with TRBD1. Germline V gene data show CDR1 as SGHTA and CDR2 as FQGNSA. J gave up 4 bases and V 5 bases, and 6 bases lay outside the gene matches. CDR3 length equals 15 residues. CDR3 in DNA: TGTGCCAGCAGCAACTACAGGGGGCAAGGAAACACCATATATTTT. It yields the protein CASSNYRGQGNTIYF.

The genes are TRBV13 and TRBJ1-1; no firm D call. Deletions cut 3 bases from V and 1 base from J, with 12 bases between. CDR3 size: 15 residues. Germline assignment: CDR1 PRHDT and CDR2 FYEKMQ (reference sequence). The CDR3, as DNA: TGTGCCAGCAGCTTGTATAGGAACTCGAACACTGAAGCTTTCTTT. It encodes CASSLYRNSNTEAFF.